A selection of T cell receptor beta chains follows, all from one sample in a study of blood T cell repertoires in COVID-19. The table came from immunoSEQ multiplex PCR; TCRdb's copy has only in-frame clones and leaves some out. Here the sample spans nearly 250,000 clones, about nine tenths being singletons. The sample consisted of peripheral blood. These receptors all stem from a woman in her fifties or sixties who had recovered from COVID-19. The CDR3 runs from the conserved cysteine through the conserved F or W. The D gene is left open where the match is weak. Some rows have no size entry. The others give once, few or many, or a class for an expanded clone.

>TRBD2|TRBJ2-5|-|TRBV9
CASSPSGRETQYF
TGTGCCAGCAGCCCTAGCGGTCGAGAGACCCAGTACTTC
>TRBD1|TRBJ2-3|-|TRBV5-1
CASSSGQGADTQYF
TGCGCCAGCAGCTCAGGACAGGGGGCAGATACGCAGTATTTT
>-|TRBJ1-1|-|TRBV6-6
CASSSPEQGTEAFF
TGTGCCAGCAGTTCGCCCGAACAGGGAACTGAAGCTTTCTTT
>TRBD1|TRBJ1-2|-|TRBV29-1
CSVEERTGTYGYTF
TGCAGCGTTGAAGAGCGGACAGGGACCTATGGCTACACCTTC
>TRBD2|TRBJ2-7|-|TRBV27
CASSFSGTSGDYEQYF
TGTGCCAGCAGTTTCTCCGGGACTAGCGGGGACTACGAGCAGTACTTC
>TRBD1|TRBJ2-7|-|TRBV19
CASKGTGVYEQYF
TGTGCCAGTAAGGGAACAGGGGTATACGAGCAGTACTTC
>TRBD1|TRBJ2-2|-|TRBV6-5
CAADRGPNTGELFF
TGTGCCGCCGACAGGGGGCCGAACACCGGGGAGCTGTTTTTT
>-|TRBJ2-5|-|TRBV7-9
CASSSIDRSETQYF
TGTGCCAGCAGCTCGATAGACAGGTCGGAGACCCAGTACTTC
>TRBD1|TRBJ2-7|-|TRBV5-8
CASSSGQGSYEQYF
TGTGCCAGCAGCTCGGGACAGGGATCCTACGAGCAGTACTTC
>-|TRBJ2-3|-|TRBV5-1
CASSLSGADTQYF
TGCGCCAGCAGCTTGTCGGGGGCAGATACGCAGTATTTT
>-|TRBJ1-1|-|TRBV28
CASSYLRLLTSTEAFF
TGTGCCAGCAGTTACTTGCGCTTGCTAACGAGCACTGAAGCTTTCTTT
>TRBD1|TRBJ1-5|few|TRBV5-1
CASSPGTGWEPQHF
TGCGCCAGCAGCCCCGGGACAGGGTGGGAGCCCCAGCATTTT
>-|TRBJ1-4|-|TRBV4-1
CASSPRASTPSTNEKLFF
TGCGCCAGCAGCCCGCGGGCTTCGACTCCCTCAACTAATGAAAAACTGTTTTTT
>TRBD1|TRBJ2-7|-|TRBV19
CASGRTGTGEQYF
TGTGCCAGTGGTCGGACAGGGACTGGCGAGCAGTACTTC
>TRBD1|TRBJ2-3|-|TRBV6-6
CASSIGTGATDTQYF
TGTGCCAGCAGTATCGGGACAGGGGCCACAGATACGCAGTATTTT
>TRBD2|TRBJ2-5|-|TRBV19
CASSTGGRSEGTQYF
TGTGCCAGTAGTACGGGGGGACGGTCGGAGGGGACCCAGTACTTC
>-|TRBJ2-7|-|TRBV6-5
CASVPGHYYEQYF
TGTGCCAGCGTACCGGGACACTATTACGAGCAGTACTTC
>TRBD1|TRBJ1-1|-|TRBV4-1
CASSSQGARVTEAFF
TGCGCCAGCAGCTCGCAGGGGGCACGGGTCACTGAAGCTTTCTTT
>TRBD1|TRBJ1-1|few|TRBV7-9
CASSLVVRGKEAFF
TGTGCCAGCAGCTTAGTAGTCAGGGGGAAAGAAGCTTTCTTT
>-|TRBJ1-1|-|TRBV14
CASSQDTGEHTEAFF
TGTGCCAGCAGCCAAGATACGGGGGAGCACACTGAAGCTTTCTTT
>-|TRBJ2-3|-|TRBV11-1
CASSLGGVFSTDTQYF
TGTGCCAGCAGCTTAGGGGGGGTATTTTCGACAGATACGCAGTATTTT
>TRBD2|TRBJ2-5|-|TRBV2
CASTNGRGETQYF
TGTGCCAGCACTAACGGGCGGGGGGAGACCCAGTACTTC
>-|TRBJ1-1|-|TRBV5-6
CASSLARTEAFF
TGTGCCAGCAGCTTGGCCAGGACTGAAGCTTTCTTT
>TRBD2|TRBJ2-1|-|TRBV5-1
CASSFARGGNEQFF
TGCGCCAGCAGCTTTGCCCGCGGGGGGAATGAGCAGTTCTTC
>TRBD1|TRBJ1-4|-|TRBV3-1/TRBV3-2
CASSPTGTATNEKLFF
TGTGCCAGCAGCCCGACAGGGACTGCAACTAATGAAAAACTGTTTTTT
>TRBD1|TRBJ2-7|-|TRBV5-4
CASSYDRQGRDEQYF
TGTGCCAGCAGCTATGACAGACAGGGGCGCGACGAGCAGTACTTC
>-|TRBJ1-1|-|TRBV12-3/TRBV12-4
CASSRTSNTEAFF
TGTGCCAGCAGCCGGACATCGAACACTGAAGCTTTCTTT
>TRBD1|TRBJ1-4|-|TRBV7-9
CASSLEPGRGNEKLFF
TGTGCCAGCAGCTTAGAGCCGGGCAGGGGGAATGAAAAACTGTTTTTT
>-|TRBJ2-3|-|TRBV5-6
CASSLATDTQYF
TGTGCCAGCAGCTTGGCAACAGATACGCAGTATTTT
>TRBD1|TRBJ2-2|-|TRBV6-5
CASSRDRPNTGELFF
TGTGCCAGCAGCCGGGACAGGCCGAACACCGGGGAGCTGTTTTTT
>-|TRBJ1-1|-|TRBV4-1
CASSQGGAPEAFF
TGCGCCAGCAGCCAAGGTGGGGCGCCTGAAGCTTTCTTT
>-|TRBJ2-7|-|TRBV5-1
CASSPPSRSSYEQYF
TGCGCCAGCAGCCCACCCTCACGCAGCTCCTACGAGCAGTACTTC